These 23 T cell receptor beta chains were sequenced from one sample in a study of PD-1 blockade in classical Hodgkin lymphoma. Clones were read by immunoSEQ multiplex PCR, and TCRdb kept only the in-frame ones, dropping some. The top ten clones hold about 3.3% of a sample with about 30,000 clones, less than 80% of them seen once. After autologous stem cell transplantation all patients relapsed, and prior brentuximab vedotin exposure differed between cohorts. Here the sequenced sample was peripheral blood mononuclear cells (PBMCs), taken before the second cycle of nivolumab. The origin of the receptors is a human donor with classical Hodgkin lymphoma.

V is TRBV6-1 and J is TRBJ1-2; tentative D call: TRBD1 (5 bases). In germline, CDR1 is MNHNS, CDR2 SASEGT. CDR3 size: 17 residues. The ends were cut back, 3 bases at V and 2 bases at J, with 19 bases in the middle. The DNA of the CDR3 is TGTGCCAGCAGTGAGCTCGGGGCAGGTCCATTGAACTATGGCTACACCTTC. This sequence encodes CASSELGAGPLNYGYTF.

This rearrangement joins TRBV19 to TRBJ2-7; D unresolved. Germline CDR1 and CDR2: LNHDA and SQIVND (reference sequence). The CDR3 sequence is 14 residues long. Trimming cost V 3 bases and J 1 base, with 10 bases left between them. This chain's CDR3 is CASSISRRSYEQYF. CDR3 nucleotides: TGTGCCAGTAGTATTAGCAGGAGATCCTACGAGCAGTACTTC. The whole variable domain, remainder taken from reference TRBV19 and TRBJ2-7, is DGGITQSPKYLFRKEGQNVTLSCEQNLNHDAMYWYRQDPGQGLRLIYYSQIVNDFQKGDIAEGYSVSREKKESFPLTVTSAQKNPTAFYLCASSISRRSYEQYFGPGTRLTVT.

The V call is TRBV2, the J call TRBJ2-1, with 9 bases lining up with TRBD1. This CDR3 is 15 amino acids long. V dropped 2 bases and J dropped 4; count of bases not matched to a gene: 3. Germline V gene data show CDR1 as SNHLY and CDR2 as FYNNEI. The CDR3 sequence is CASSEMGQGYNEQFF. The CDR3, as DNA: TGTGCCAGCAGTGAAATGGGACAGGGTTACAATGAGCAGTTCTTC.

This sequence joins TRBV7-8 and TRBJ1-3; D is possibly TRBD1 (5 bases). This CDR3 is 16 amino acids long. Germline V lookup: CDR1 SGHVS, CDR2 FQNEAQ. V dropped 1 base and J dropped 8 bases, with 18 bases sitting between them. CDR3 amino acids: CASSLDNLSEGDTIYF. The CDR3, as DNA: TGTGCCAGCAGCTTAGACAACCTCTCTGAAGGGGACACCATATATTTT.

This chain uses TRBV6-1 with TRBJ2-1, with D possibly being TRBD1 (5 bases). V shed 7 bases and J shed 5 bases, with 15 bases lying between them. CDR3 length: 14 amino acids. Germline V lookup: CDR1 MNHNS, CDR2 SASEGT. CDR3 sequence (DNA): TGTGCCAGCACTTGGTCCGACAGAGACAATGAGCAGTTCTTC. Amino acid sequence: CASTWSDRDNEQFF.

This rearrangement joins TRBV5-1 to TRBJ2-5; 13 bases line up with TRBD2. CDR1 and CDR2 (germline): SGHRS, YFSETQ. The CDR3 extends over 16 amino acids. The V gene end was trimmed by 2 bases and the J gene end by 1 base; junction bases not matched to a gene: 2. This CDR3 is CASSFTSGGAQETQYF. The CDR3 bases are TGCGCCAGCAGCTTTACTAGCGGGGGGGCCCAAGAGACCCAGTACTTC.

CDR3 amino acids: CSAQEGDTQYF. The CDR3 DNA is TGCAGTGCCCAAGAAGGAGATACGCAGTATTTT. This chain joins TRBV20-1 and TRBJ2-3; unclear D gene. V lost 6 bases, J lost 5 bases, and 9 bases lay in between. CDR1 is DFQATT and CDR2 is SNEGSKA in the germline V gene (reference sequence). The CDR3 runs to 11 residues.

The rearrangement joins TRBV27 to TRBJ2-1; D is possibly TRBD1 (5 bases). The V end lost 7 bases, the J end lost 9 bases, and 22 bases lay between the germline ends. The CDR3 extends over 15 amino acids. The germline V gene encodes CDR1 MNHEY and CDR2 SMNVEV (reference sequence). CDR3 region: CASTLDTVGYGEQFF. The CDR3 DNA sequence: TGTGCCAGCACCCTGGACACGGTCGGGTATGGTGAGCAGTTCTTC.

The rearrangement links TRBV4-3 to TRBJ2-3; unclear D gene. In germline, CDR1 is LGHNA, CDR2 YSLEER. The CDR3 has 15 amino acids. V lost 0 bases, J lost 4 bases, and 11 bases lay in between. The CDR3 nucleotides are TGCGCCAGCAGCCAAGATCGGCTAGGACCAGATACGCAGTATTTT. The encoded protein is CASSQDRLGPDTQYF.

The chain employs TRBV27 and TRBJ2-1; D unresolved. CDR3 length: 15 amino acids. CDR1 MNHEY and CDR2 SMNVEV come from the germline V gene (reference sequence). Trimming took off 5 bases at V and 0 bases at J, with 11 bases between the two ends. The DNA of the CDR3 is TGTGCCAGCAGTCCAAGTGGAGACTCCTACAATGAGCAGTTCTTC. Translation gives CASSPSGDSYNEQFF.

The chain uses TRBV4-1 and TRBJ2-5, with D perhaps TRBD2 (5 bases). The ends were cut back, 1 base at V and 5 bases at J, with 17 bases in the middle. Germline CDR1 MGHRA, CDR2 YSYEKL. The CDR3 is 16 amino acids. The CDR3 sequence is CASSQVNLLVWETQYF. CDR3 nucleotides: TGCGCCAGCAGCCAAGTCAACCTACTAGTTTGGGAGACCCAGTACTTC.

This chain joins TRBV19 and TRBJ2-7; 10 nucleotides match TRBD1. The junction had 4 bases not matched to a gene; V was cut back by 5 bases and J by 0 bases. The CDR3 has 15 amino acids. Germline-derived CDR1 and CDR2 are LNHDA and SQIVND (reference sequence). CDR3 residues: CASSFGQGVSYEQYF. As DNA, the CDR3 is TGTGCCAGTAGTTTCGGACAGGGGGTCTCCTACGAGCAGTACTTC.

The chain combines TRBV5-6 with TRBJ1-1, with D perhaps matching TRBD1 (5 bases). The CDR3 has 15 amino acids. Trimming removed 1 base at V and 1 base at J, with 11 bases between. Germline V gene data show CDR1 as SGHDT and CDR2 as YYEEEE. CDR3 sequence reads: CASSLLQGANTEAFF. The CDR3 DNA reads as TGTGCCAGCAGCTTGCTTCAAGGGGCGAACACTGAAGCTTTCTTT.

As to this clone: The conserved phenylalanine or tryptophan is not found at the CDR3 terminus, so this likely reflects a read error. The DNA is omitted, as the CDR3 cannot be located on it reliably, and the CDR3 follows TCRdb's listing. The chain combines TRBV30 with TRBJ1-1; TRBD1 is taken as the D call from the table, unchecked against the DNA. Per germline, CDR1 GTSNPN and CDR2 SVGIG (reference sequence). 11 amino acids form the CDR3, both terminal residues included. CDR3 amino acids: CAWSYQGGCQS.

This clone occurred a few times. The CDR3 DNA is TGCGCCAGCAGCCTCCCGGGACAGGGGGCGCACACCGGGGAGCTGTTTTTT. This translates into CASSLPGQGAHTGELFF. The chain combines TRBV4-1 with TRBJ2-2; 12 nucleotides agree with TRBD1. J gave up 3 bases and V 4 bases, and 6 bases lay outside the gene matches. The V gene's germline CDR1 is MGHRA and CDR2 YSYEKL. The CDR3 is made up of 17 amino acids.

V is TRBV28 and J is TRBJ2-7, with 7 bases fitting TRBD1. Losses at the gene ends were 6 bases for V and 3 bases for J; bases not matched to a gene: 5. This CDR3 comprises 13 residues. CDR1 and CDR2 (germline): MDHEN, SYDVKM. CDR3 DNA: TGTGCCAGCAGCAGGGGGTCAAACTACGAGCAGTACTTC. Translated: CASSRGSNYEQYF. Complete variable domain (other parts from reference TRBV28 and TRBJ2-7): DVKVTQSSRYLVKRTGEKVFLECVQDMDHENMFWYRQDPGLGLRLIYFSYDVKMKEKGDIPEGYSVSREKKERFSLILESASTNQTSMYLCASSRGSNYEQYFGPGTRLTVT.

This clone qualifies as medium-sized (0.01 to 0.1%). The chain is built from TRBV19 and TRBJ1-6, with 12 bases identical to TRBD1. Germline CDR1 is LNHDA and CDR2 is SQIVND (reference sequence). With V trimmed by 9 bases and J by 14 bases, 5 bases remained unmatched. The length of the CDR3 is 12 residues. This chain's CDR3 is CASTGQGASLHF. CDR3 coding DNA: TGTGCCAGCACGGGACAGGGGGCCTCCCTCCACTTT.

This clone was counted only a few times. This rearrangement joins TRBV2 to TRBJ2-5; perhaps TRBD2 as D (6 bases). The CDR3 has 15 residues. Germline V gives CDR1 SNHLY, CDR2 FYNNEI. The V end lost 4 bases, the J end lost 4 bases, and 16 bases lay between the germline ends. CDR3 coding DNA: TGTGCCAGCAGTGGGCCCTCTAGCGAGCGAGAGACCCAGTACTTC. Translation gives CASSGPSSERETQYF.

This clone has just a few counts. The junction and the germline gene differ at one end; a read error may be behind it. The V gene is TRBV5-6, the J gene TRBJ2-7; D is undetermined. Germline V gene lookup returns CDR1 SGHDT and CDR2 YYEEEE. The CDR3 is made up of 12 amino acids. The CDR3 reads CASSFSTGFFHF. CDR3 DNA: TGTGCCAGCAGCTTTAGTACCGGTTTTTTTCACTTC.

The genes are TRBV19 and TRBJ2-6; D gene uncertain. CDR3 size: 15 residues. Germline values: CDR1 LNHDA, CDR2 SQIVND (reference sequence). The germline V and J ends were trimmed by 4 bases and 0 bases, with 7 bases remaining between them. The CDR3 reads CASSTPRSGANVLTF. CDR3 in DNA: TGTGCCAGTAGTACTCCACGCTCTGGGGCCAACGTCCTGACTTTC.

The CDR3 is CASSNTGGYYGYTF. CDR3 coding DNA: TGTGCCAGCAGTAATACAGGGGGCTACTATGGCTACACCTTC. The rearrangement uses TRBV27 and TRBJ1-2, with TRBD1 matching 9 bases. Germline V lookup: CDR1 MNHEY, CDR2 SMNVEV (reference sequence). The CDR3 is made up of 14 amino acids. J was trimmed by 3 bases and V by 5 bases; bases with no gene match: 4.

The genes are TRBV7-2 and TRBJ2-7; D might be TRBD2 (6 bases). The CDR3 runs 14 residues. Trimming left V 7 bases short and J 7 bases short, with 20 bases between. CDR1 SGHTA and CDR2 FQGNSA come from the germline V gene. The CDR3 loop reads CASMGWRDHTEQYF. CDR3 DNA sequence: TGTGCCAGCATGGGTTGGAGGGATCATACGGAGCAGTACTTC.

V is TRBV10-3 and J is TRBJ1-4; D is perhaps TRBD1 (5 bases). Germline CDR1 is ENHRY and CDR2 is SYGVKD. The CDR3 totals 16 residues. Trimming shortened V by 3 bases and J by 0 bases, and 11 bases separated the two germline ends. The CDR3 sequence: CAISDGTVATNEKLFF. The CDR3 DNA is TGTGCCATCAGTGACGGGACGGTTGCAACTAATGAAAAACTGTTTTTT.